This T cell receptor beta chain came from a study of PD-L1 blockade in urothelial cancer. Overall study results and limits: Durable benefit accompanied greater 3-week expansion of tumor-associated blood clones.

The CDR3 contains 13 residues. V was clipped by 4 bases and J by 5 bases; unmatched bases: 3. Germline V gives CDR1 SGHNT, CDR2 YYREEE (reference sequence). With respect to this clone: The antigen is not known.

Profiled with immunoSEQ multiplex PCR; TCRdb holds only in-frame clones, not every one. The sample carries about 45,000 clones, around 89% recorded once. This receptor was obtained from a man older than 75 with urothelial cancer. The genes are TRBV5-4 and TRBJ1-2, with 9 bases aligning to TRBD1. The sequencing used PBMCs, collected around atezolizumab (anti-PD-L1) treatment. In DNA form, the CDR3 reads TGTGCCAGCAGCGAGACAGGGGGGTATGGCTACACCTTC. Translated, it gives CASSETGGYGYTF.